These 28 T cell receptor beta chains came from one sample sequenced in a study of T-cell reconstitution after alpha-beta-depleted transplantation in children. Using unique molecular identifiers, the investigators prepared the TCRbeta library. TCRdb passed the PCR reads through MiXCR, listing each CDR3 protein once. The table has some 240,000 distinct CDR3 sequences, 9.7% seen once. Here the sequenced sample was PBMCs from the stem cell graft donor, taken from the stem cell graft. These receptors came from a human donor who donated a stem cell graft to a child with SCID.

This rearrangement joins TRBV29-1 to TRBJ2-3, with no clear D. The CDR3 sequence is 14 residues long. Germline CDR1 SQVTM, CDR2 ANQGSEA. Deletions cut 1 base from V and 5 bases from J, with 13 bases between. Here the CDR3 DNA reads TGCAGCGTTGAAGGATTCGCCGATGGAGATACGCAGTATTTT. It encodes CSVEGFADGDTQYF.

This clonotype was recorded at least ten times. The chain combines TRBV20-1 with TRBJ1-6, with D possibly being TRBD1 (5 bases). CDR1 and CDR2 from the germline V gene are DFQATT and SNEGSKA (reference sequence). The germline V and J ends were trimmed by 1 base and 10 bases, with 8 bases remaining between them. The CDR3 runs to 12 residues. The CDR3 sequence: CSARGRGSPLHF. The CDR3 DNA follows: TGCAGTGCTAGAGGTCGGGGGTCACCCCTCCACTTT.

The CDR3 DNA reads as TGTGCCAGCAGTGAAGTGACGGGGCCTAATGAAAAACTGTTTTTT. It encodes CASSEVTGPNEKLFF. The gene calls are TRBV2 and TRBJ1-4, with a tentative D call TRBD1 (5 bases). Germline values: CDR1 SNHLY, CDR2 FYNNEI. V was shortened by 1 base and J by 3 bases, with 9 bases between the two germline ends. The CDR3 runs to 15 residues.

Many counts were recorded for this clonotype. The genes are TRBV5-1 and TRBJ1-1, with 7 bases lining up with TRBD1. The CDR3 runs to 15 residues. Germline CDR1 reads SGHRS; CDR2 reads YFSETQ. J gave up 4 bases and V 4 bases, and 10 bases lay outside the gene matches. CDR3 in DNA: TGCGCCAGCAGCCCGAACCGACAGGGTGGCACTGAAGCTTTCTTT. This encodes CASSPNRQGGTEAFF.

This clonotype was counted many times. The chain recombines TRBV12-3 or TRBV12-4 with TRBJ2-3; no clear D. The CDR3 is 13 residues long. The V and J ends lost 6 bases and 6 bases respectively, with 13 bases between them. The CDR3 reads CASRPSKRDTQYF. In DNA form, the CDR3 reads TGTGCCAGCAGGCCGTCGAAACGGGATACGCAGTATTTT.

This clonotype came up many times. The gene calls are TRBV20-1 and TRBJ1-5; D is ambiguous. CDR1 is DFQATT and CDR2 is SNEGSKA in the germline V gene (reference sequence). V lost 5 bases and J lost 6, with 20 bases in between. This CDR3 spans 15 amino acids. CDR3 DNA: TGCAGTGCTGGGCGACCTCCAGAGAGTGGTCAGCCCCAGCATTTT. Its protein product is CSAGRPPESGQPQHF.

This clonotype has at least ten counts. The V call is TRBV20-1, the J call TRBJ1-5; unclear D gene. The CDR3 runs 14 residues. V lost 5 bases and J lost 2, with 13 bases in between. CDR1 is DFQATT, CDR2 SNEGSKA, per germline (reference sequence). The CDR3 nucleotides read TGCAGTGCTGGCGCTGGGAGGGGCAATCAGCCCCAGCATTTT. This encodes CSAGAGRGNQPQHF.

At least ten counts were recorded for this clonotype. V gene TRBV27 combines with J gene TRBJ1-1; tentatively, D is TRBD1 (6 bases). Trimming shortened V by 0 bases and J by 1 base, and 9 bases separated the two germline ends. The CDR3 extends over 15 amino acids. From germline, CDR1 is MNHEY and CDR2 SMNVEV (reference sequence). The CDR3 is CASSLSRTANTEAFF. The CDR3 region has the DNA TGTGCCAGCAGTTTATCTCGGACAGCGAACACTGAAGCTTTCTTT.

This clonotype was seen at least ten times. The gene calls are TRBV20-1 and TRBJ2-1, with 12 bases matching TRBD1. This CDR3 has 14 amino acids. V was pared by 3 bases and J by 10 bases, with 7 bases of the junction left unmatched. Germline lookup yields CDR1 DFQATT and CDR2 SNEGSKA (reference sequence). As DNA, the CDR3 is TGCAGTGCTAGTGGGACAGGGGGCTCTCGGGAGCAGTTCTTC. The encoded protein is CSASGTGGSREQFF.

This clonotype came up many times. V is TRBV4-1 and J is TRBJ2-1, with D unclear. Trimming took off 2 bases at V and 4 bases at J, with 15 bases between the two ends. CDR3 length: 16 residues. Germline V lookup: CDR1 MGHRA, CDR2 YSYEKL. The CDR3 here is CASSQINLGFYNEQFF. The CDR3 DNA reads TGCGCCAGCAGCCAAATTAACCTAGGGTTTTACAATGAGCAGTTCTTC.

This clonotype was seen a handful of times. The DNA for the CDR3 is TGTGCCAGCAGCGAAATCCGGGACAGGGTCCGCATGAACACTGAAGCTTTCTTT. Its protein product is CASSEIRDRVRMNTEAFF. The rearrangement links TRBV5-6 to TRBJ1-1, with 9 bases that match TRBD1. Trimming at V came to 4 bases and at J to 0 bases, leaving 13 bases not matched to a gene. The CDR3 runs to 18 residues. Germline V gives CDR1 SGHDT, CDR2 YYEEEE.

This clonotype was detected many times. This chain joins TRBV28 and TRBJ1-1, with TRBD1 as a possible D gene (5 bases). Germline assignment: CDR1 MDHEN and CDR2 SYDVKM. The CDR3 has 14 amino acids. V was cut by 7 bases and J by 9 bases, with 21 bases left in between. The CDR3, as DNA: TGTGCCAGCAATCGCCCAGGACAATCCAACAAAGCTTTCTTT. Encoded protein: CASNRPGQSNKAFF.

The sample holds many counts of this clonotype. V is TRBV20-1 and J is TRBJ1-1, with a weak D call TRBD1 (5 bases). Trimming left V 7 bases short and J 2 bases short, with 14 bases between. This CDR3 is built from 13 residues. Germline lookup yields CDR1 DFQATT and CDR2 SNEGSKA (reference sequence). The CDR3 bases are TGCAGTGTCTCACAACAGGTAAACACTGAAGCTTTCTTT. Translating gives CSVSQQVNTEAFF.

This clonotype was recorded many times. The V gene is TRBV6-5, the J gene TRBJ1-5; maybe TRBD1 (5 bases). There are 13 residues in the CDR3. CDR1 and CDR2 (germline): MNHEY, SVGAGI. The germline V and J ends were trimmed by 2 bases and 7 bases, with 9 bases remaining between them. CDR3 sequence (DNA): TGTGCCAGCAGTTACGGGAGGGGCCAGCCCCAGCATTTT. It specifies CASSYGRGQPQHF.

This clonotype showed up many times. Mismatch with germline at one junction end may stem from a read error. The chain combines TRBV5-1 with TRBJ2-3; TRBD1 is a possible D gene (5 bases). Germline loops: CDR1 SGHRS, CDR2 YFSETQ. The CDR3 has 14 residues. The CDR3 sequence: CASSLDSSTDTQYF. CDR3 nucleotides: TGTGCCAGCAGTCTCGACAGCAGCACAGATACGCAGTATTTT.

This clonotype was seen repeatedly, ten times or more. The CDR3 DNA reads as TGCAGTGCACCGGACAAGTTGTACAATGAGCAGTTCTTC. Its translation: CSAPDKLYNEQFF. The chain joins TRBV20-1 to TRBJ2-1, with a weak D call TRBD1 (5 bases). V lost 6 bases, J lost 4 bases, and 13 bases lay in between. This CDR3 is built from 13 residues. Germline assignment: CDR1 DFQATT and CDR2 SNEGSKA (reference sequence).

V and J are TRBV12-3 or TRBV12-4 and TRBJ1-5, with 7 bases identical to TRBD1. This CDR3 has 16 amino acids. After removal of 4 bases from V and 0 bases from J, the junction contained 6 bases not matched to a gene. The CDR3 protein is CASSSQGGNSNQPQHF. The CDR3 DNA follows: TGTGCCAGCAGTTCCCAGGGGGGCAATAGCAATCAGCCCCAGCATTTT.

V and J are TRBV6-2 or TRBV6-3 and TRBJ2-1, with D possibly TRBD2 on 5 matching bases. V lost 4 bases, J lost 3 bases, and 7 bases lay in between. The CDR3 is made up of 13 amino acids. The germline gives CDR1 MNHEY, CDR2 SVGEGT. CDR3 sequence reads: CASSLDFYNEQFF. CDR3 nucleotides: TGTGCCAGCAGTTTGGACTTCTACAATGAGCAGTTCTTC.

This clonotype was seen ten or more times. The chain carries TRBV6-1 and TRBJ1-2, with no clear D. The germline V gene encodes CDR1 MNHNS and CDR2 SASEGT. The length of the CDR3 is 13 residues. Trimming took off 6 bases at V and 2 bases at J, with 10 bases between the two ends. CDR3 sequence reads: CASSPAGNYGYTF. CDR3 DNA sequence: TGTGCCAGCAGCCCAGCCGGGAACTATGGCTACACCTTC.

This clonotype was seen at least ten times. The chain links TRBV30 to TRBJ2-3; D unresolved. Germline assignment: CDR1 GTSNPN and CDR2 SVGIG (reference sequence). The CDR3 is 13 residues long. With 2 bases removed from V and 0 bases from J, the gap between germline ends came to 6 bases. The CDR3 reads CAWSRSSTDTQYF. DNA for the CDR3: TGTGCCTGGAGTAGGTCTAGCACAGATACGCAGTATTTT.

This clonotype showed up many times. This chain links TRBV5-1 with TRBJ2-3, with D unclear. This CDR3 has 18 amino acids. Trimming pared 3 bases from V and 0 bases from J, leaving 20 bases between. CDR1 and CDR2 from the germline V gene are SGHRS and YFSETQ. The CDR3 nucleotides are TGCGCCAGCAGCTGGACCGGCCAGGTTTCTCTTAGCACAGATACGCAGTATTTT. It encodes CASSWTGQVSLSTDTQYF. Filled out from reference TRBV5-1 and TRBJ2-3, the complete variable domain reads KAGVTQTPRYLIKTRGQQVTLSCSPISGHRSVSWYQQTPGQGLQFLFEYFSETQRNKGNFPGRFSGRQFSNSRSEMNVSTLELGDSALYLCASSWTGQVSLSTDTQYFGPGTRLTVL.

This clonotype was recorded many times. The V call is TRBV24-1, the J call TRBJ1-4, with D hard to call. The V gene lost 2 bases and the J gene lost 2 bases, with 11 bases spanning the gap. Germline V gene lookup returns CDR1 KGHDR and CDR2 SFDVKD. CDR3 size: 16 residues. The CDR3 region has the DNA TGTGCCACCAGTGATTCACGTCTGGGGACTAATGAAAAACTGTTTTTT. As protein: CATSDSRLGTNEKLFF.

In its sample, this clonotype was seen once. The chain links TRBV4-1 to TRBJ1-5; D uncertain. Trimming took 3 bases from V and 2 from J, leaving 17 bases between them. The CDR3 has 17 amino acids. Per germline, CDR1 MGHRA and CDR2 YSYEKL. CDR3 nucleotides: TGCGCCAGCAGCCATCTTTGGAGTCCCGCCGGCAATCAGCCCCAGCATTTT. It codes for CASSHLWSPAGNQPQHF.

The gene calls are TRBV4-3 and TRBJ2-3; TRBD2 matches 9 bases. With V trimmed by 1 base and J by 0 bases, 11 bases remained unmatched. The CDR3 is made up of 19 amino acids. CDR1 is LGHNA, CDR2 YSLEER, per germline. CDR3 sequence reads: CASSQGAASGASSTDTQYF. The CDR3 DNA sequence: TGCGCCAGCAGCCAAGGGGCAGCTAGCGGGGCGTCTAGCACAGATACGCAGTATTTT.

This clonotype was seen repeatedly, ten times or more. This chain links TRBV7-7 with TRBJ2-1, with TRBD2 as a possible D gene (5 bases). V was cut by 2 bases and J by 4 bases, with 15 bases left in between. Germline CDR1 and CDR2: SSHAT and FNYEAQ (reference sequence). This CDR3 is built from 16 residues. The CDR3 nucleotides are TGTGCCAGCAGCTTATCCCCGGGTTCGGGGTACAATGAGCAGTTCTTC. This translates into CASSLSPGSGYNEQFF.

This clonotype was counted many times. This chain connects TRBV7-2 to TRBJ1-5; possible D gene TRBD1, 5 bases. The CDR3 is made up of 17 amino acids. The ends were cut back, 5 bases at V and 1 base at J, with 18 bases in the middle. Germline loops: CDR1 SGHTA, CDR2 FQGNSA. This CDR3 is CASSEAGTKGSNQPQHF. Here the CDR3 DNA reads TGTGCCAGCAGCGAAGCGGGTACGAAGGGGAGCAATCAGCCCCAGCATTTT. Complete variable domain (other parts from reference TRBV7-2 and TRBJ1-5): GAGVSQSPSNKVTEKGKDVELRCDPISGHTALYWYRQSLGQGLEFLIYFQGNSAPDKSGLPSDRFSAERTGGSVSTLTIQRTQQEDSAVYLCASSEAGTKGSNQPQHFGDGTRLSIL.

This clonotype was seen at least ten times. The gene calls are TRBV20-1 and TRBJ2-1, with D perhaps TRBD1 or TRBD2 (5 bases each). The germline V and J ends were trimmed by 3 bases and 1 base, with 13 bases remaining between them. The CDR3 extends over 15 amino acids. Germline CDR1 and CDR2: DFQATT and SNEGSKA (reference sequence). This CDR3 is CSASKTGGSYNEQFF. CDR3 DNA sequence: TGCAGTGCTAGTAAGACTGGGGGTTCCTACAATGAGCAGTTCTTC.

This clonotype has a count of ten or more. The chain combines TRBV5-1 with TRBJ2-1; TRBD2 aligns across 11 bases. V trimming: 4 bases; J trimming: 9 bases; junction bases outside the gene matches: 9. The CDR3 is made up of 15 amino acids. The germline V gene encodes CDR1 SGHRS and CDR2 YFSETQ. CDR3 coding DNA: TGCGCCAGCAGCGAGTCTAGCGGGGGGTACGGTGAGCAGTTCTTC. Protein product: CASSESSGGYGEQFF. Full variable domain (outside the CDR3, taken from reference TRBV5-1 and TRBJ2-1): KAGVTQTPRYLIKTRGQQVTLSCSPISGHRSVSWYQQTPGQGLQFLFEYFSETQRNKGNFPGRFSGRQFSNSRSEMNVSTLELGDSALYLCASSESSGGYGEQFFGPGTRLTVL.